Listed below are T cell receptor beta chains from one sample, sequenced in a study of T cell repertoires in cytomegalovirus infection. TCRdb independently ran MiXCR on the reads; one entry per CDR3 protein. The table shows around 490,000 distinct CDR3 sequences, with about 30% occurring only once. Sequencing was carried out using PBMCs. The source of these receptors is a human donor in good health (CMV status not recorded). Some clones in this sample may be carry-over from other donors' samples. CDR3s include the opening cysteine and the closing phenylalanine or tryptophan. D genes are given only for firm matches. Clone size is stated in some rows and not others, as once, few, many or a class when expanded.

NA	TRBJ2-1	many	TRBV7-2	CASSLARIPQEQFF	TGTGCCAGCAGCTTAGCCCGGATTCCGCAGGAGCAGTTCTTC
TRBD1	TRBJ1-2	few	TRBV4-1	CASSQGGTANYGYTF	TGCGCCAGCAGCCAGGGCGGGACAGCTAACTATGGCTACACCTTC
TRBD1	TRBJ1-3	NA	TRBV5-6	CASSRVGTDPGNTIYF	TGTGCCAGCAGCCGCGTCGGGACAGACCCTGGAAACACCATATATTTT
TRBD1	TRBJ1-4	NA	TRBV3-1	CASSQPGQGDGKLFF	TGTGCCAGCAGTCAGCCGGGACAGGGGGACGGAAAACTGTTTTTT
TRBD2	TRBJ2-1	many	TRBV6-2/TRBV6-3	CASSHWTSGALGQFF	TGTGCCAGCAGTCACTGGACTAGCGGGGCACTCGGGCAGTTCTTC
NA	TRBJ2-5	NA	TRBV12-3/TRBV12-4	CASSPRGRVSETQYF	TGTGCCAGCAGCCCTCGAGGGAGAGTGTCAGAGACCCAGTACTTC
NA	TRBJ2-3	few	TRBV19	CASSGGEHTDTQYF	TGTGCCAGTAGCGGGGGAGAGCACACAGATACGCAGTATTTT
NA	TRBJ1-5	NA	TRBV2	CASSASGNQPQHF	TGTGCCAGCAGTGCGTCGGGAAATCAGCCCCAGCATTTT
NA	TRBJ1-2	NA	TRBV12-3/TRBV12-4	CASSFSTGRFYGYTF	TGTGCCAGCAGTTTCTCTACAGGAAGATTCTATGGCTACACCTTC
NA	TRBJ1-1	many	TRBV7-3	CASSRGQNTEAFF	TGTGCCAGCAGCCGGGGACAGAACACTGAAGCTTTCTTT
TRBD1	TRBJ1-4	few	TRBV7-9	CASSFADRGRAKLFF	TGTGCCAGCAGCTTCGCAGACAGGGGGCGTGCAAAACTGTTTTTT
TRBD2	TRBJ2-3	few	TRBV7-6	CASSLGVVLAGGPNTDTQYF	TGTGCCAGCAGCTTAGGAGTAGTACTAGCGGGAGGGCCGAACACAGATACGCAGTATTTT
NA	TRBJ2-1	few	TRBV6-1	CASRPPSANEQFF	TGTGCCAGCAGACCACCTAGTGCAAATGAGCAGTTCTTC
NA	TRBJ2-1	few	TRBV12-3/TRBV12-4	CASSWRGAQRVEQFF	TGTGCCAGCAGTTGGAGGGGGGCTCAGCGGGTAGAGCAGTTCTTC
NA	TRBJ1-1	NA	TRBV10-3	CAISEAQGPQGAFF	TGTGCCATCAGTGAAGCCCAAGGACCCCAAGGCGCTTTCTTT
NA	TRBJ2-3	NA	TRBV15	CATSTGRGWKKLADTQYF	TGTGCCACCAGCACAGGACGAGGGTGGAAGAAGCTGGCAGATACGCAGTATTTT
TRBD1	TRBJ2-5	NA	TRBV29-1	CSVTGGAETQYF	TGCAGCGTGACAGGGGGCGCTGAGACCCAGTACTTC
NA	TRBJ2-5	few	TRBV20-1	CSAREVLGRKETQYF	TGCAGTGCTAGAGAGGTTCTCGGAAGAAAAGAGACCCAGTACTTC
TRBD2	TRBJ2-3	once	TRBV5-5	CASSPDRARASGRSTDTQYF	TGTGCCAGCAGCCCAGACAGGGCGAGAGCTAGCGGGAGAAGCACAGATACGCAGTATTTT
NA	TRBJ1-2	few	TRBV12-3/TRBV12-4	CASSRLQGRIDYGYTF	TGTGCCAGCAGCCGCCTGCAGGGGCGAATAGACTATGGCTACACCTTC
TRBD1	TRBJ1-1	NA	TRBV24-1	CATGGDRTNTEAFF	TGTGCCACCGGGGGGGACAGGACCAACACTGAAGCTTTCTTT
NA	TRBJ2-7	NA	TRBV6-1	CASREGPPLYEQYF	TGTGCCAGCAGGGAGGGACCCCCGCTGTACGAGCAGTACTTC
NA	TRBJ1-4	once	TRBV20-1	CSAREPGSGEKLFF	TGCAGTGCTAGAGAGCCAGGGAGTGGGGAAAAACTGTTTTTT
NA	TRBJ1-2	few	TRBV7-9	CASSPGSQSNYGYTF	TGTGCCAGCAGCCCTGGGAGTCAATCCAACTATGGCTACACCTTC
NA	TRBJ2-6	NA	TRBV4-3	CASSQEVAGANVLTF	TGCGCCAGCAGCCAAGAAGTTGCTGGGGCCAACGTCCTGACTTTC
TRBD2	TRBJ2-1	many	TRBV7-8	CASRPRTSGYNEQFF	TGTGCCAGCAGACCGAGGACTAGCGGATACAATGAGCAGTTCTTC
TRBD1	TRBJ1-5	many	TRBV7-8	CASSFEGGFSNQPQHF	TGTGCCAGCAGCTTTGAAGGGGGCTTTAGCAATCAGCCCCAGCATTTT
TRBD2	TRBJ2-1	NA	TRBV7-2	CASSLEASGTNEQFF	TGTGCCAGCAGCTTAGAGGCTAGCGGGACCAATGAGCAGTTCTTC
TRBD2	TRBJ2-7	NA	TRBV20-1	CSARKAGSSYEQYF	TGCAGTGCTAGAAAAGCGGGATCCTCCTACGAGCAGTACTTC
NA	TRBJ1-2	many	TRBV7-2	CASSLMGTGGYTF	TGTGCCAGCAGCTTGATGGGGACGGGCGGCTACACCTTC
NA	TRBJ2-1	many	TRBV7-2	CASSSNSGEYNEQFF	TGTGCCAGCAGCTCAAACTCAGGAGAGTACAATGAGCAGTTCTTC
NA	TRBJ1-1	few	TRBV12-5	CASDRGMGEAFF	TGTGCTAGTGACCGTGGCATGGGTGAAGCTTTCTTT
TRBD1	TRBJ1-5	few	TRBV28	CASNTGGSNQPQHF	TGTGCCAGTAATACAGGGGGGAGCAATCAGCCCCAGCATTTT
NA	TRBJ2-4	few	TRBV6-6	CASSSVAAKNIQYF	TGTGCCAGCAGTTCAGTGGCAGCCAAAAACATTCAGTACTTC
NA	TRBJ2-5	many	TRBV7-2	CASSSRGTSAKTQYF	TGTGCCAGCAGCTCACGGGGCACAAGCGCAAAGACCCAGTACTTC
NA	TRBJ1-2	once	TRBV30	CAWRTELISYGYTF	TGTGCCTGGAGGACGGAGCTGATCAGCTATGGCTACACCTTC
NA	TRBJ1-5	NA	TRBV28	CASSGWDNQPQHF	TGTGCCAGCAGCGGATGGGACAATCAGCCCCAGCATTTT
TRBD2	TRBJ2-3	many	TRBV7-8	CASSLGVSGRAGTDTQYF	TGTGCCAGCAGCTTAGGGGTTAGCGGGAGGGCCGGCACAGATACGCAGTATTTT
NA	TRBJ1-1	NA	TRBV5-1	CASSLVQVDTEAFF	TGCGCCAGCAGCTTGGTACAGGTTGACACTGAAGCTTTCTTT
NA	TRBJ2-1	once	TRBV20-1	CSARERLLGDEQFF	TGCAGTGCTAGAGAACGGTTATTGGGTGATGAGCAGTTCTTC
NA	TRBJ1-1	NA	TRBV9	CASSALGANTEAFF	TGTGCCAGCAGCGCCCTGGGGGCGAACACTGAAGCTTTCTTT
TRBD2	TRBJ2-4	NA	TRBV30	CAWSGAGVHGIQYF	TGTGCCTGGAGTGGTGCGGGAGTCCACGGCATTCAGTACTTC
NA	TRBJ1-2	NA	TRBV15	CATSRDRARYGYTF	TGTGCCACCAGCAGAGACAGGGCGCGATATGGCTACACCTTC
NA	TRBJ1-1	NA	TRBV29-1	CSVEVGRTEAFF	TGCAGCGTTGAGGTCGGGAGAACTGAAGCTTTCTTT
NA	TRBJ1-5	NA	TRBV6-2/TRBV6-3	CASSTPRGAEPQHF	TGTGCCAGCAGTACGCCAAGGGGCGCGGAGCCCCAGCATTTT
TRBD1	TRBJ1-5	NA	TRBV19	CASRTGAGLPQHF	TGTGCCAGTAGGACAGGGGCCGGTTTGCCCCAGCATTTT
TRBD1	TRBJ2-1	NA	TRBV29-1	CSGGTVHEQFF	TGCAGCGGGGGGACAGTTCATGAGCAGTTCTTC
TRBD1	TRBJ2-7	many	TRBV7-8	CASSPRGQGSYEQYF	TGTGCCAGCAGCCCCCGGGGACAGGGGTCGTACGAGCAGTACTTC
NA	TRBJ2-3	few	TRBV18	CASSPPVTRMMTDTQYF	TGTGCCAGCTCACCTCCGGTCACCAGGATGATGACAGATACGCAGTATTTT
TRBD2	TRBJ2-1	NA	TRBV5-5	CASSLVGGRRPSYNEQFF	TGTGCCAGCAGCTTGGTAGGCGGGAGAAGGCCCTCCTACAATGAGCAGTTCTTC
TRBD1	TRBJ1-1	many	TRBV7-2	CASSQTGGKTEAFF	TGTGCCAGCAGCCAGACAGGGGGCAAAACTGAAGCTTTCTTT
NA	TRBJ2-5	many	TRBV7-2	CASSPGTVRETQYF	TGTGCCAGCAGTCCCGGGACCGTCAGGGAGACCCAGTACTTC
NA	TRBJ1-6	NA	TRBV11-2	CASSPQGKKNSPLHF	TGTGCCAGCAGCCCGCAGGGGAAGAAGAATTCACCCCTCCACTTT
NA	TRBJ1-1	NA	TRBV18	CASSPRADTEAFF	TGTGCCAGCTCACCCCGTGCGGACACTGAAGCTTTCTTT
NA	TRBJ1-5	few	TRBV7-9	CASSLEDNQPQHF	TGTGCCAGCAGCTTAGAGGACAATCAGCCCCAGCATTTT